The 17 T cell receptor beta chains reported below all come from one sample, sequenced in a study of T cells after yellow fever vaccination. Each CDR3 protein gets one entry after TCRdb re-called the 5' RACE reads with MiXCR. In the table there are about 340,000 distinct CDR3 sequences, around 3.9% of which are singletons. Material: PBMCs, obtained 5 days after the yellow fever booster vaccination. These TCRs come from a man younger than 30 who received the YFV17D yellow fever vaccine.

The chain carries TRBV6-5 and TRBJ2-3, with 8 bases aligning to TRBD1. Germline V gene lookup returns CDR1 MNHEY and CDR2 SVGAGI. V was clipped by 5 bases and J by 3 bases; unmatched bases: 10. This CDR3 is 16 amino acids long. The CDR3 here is CASSTLRQGRTDTQYF. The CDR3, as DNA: TGTGCCAGCAGTACCCTAAGACAGGGGCGGACAGATACGCAGTATTTT.

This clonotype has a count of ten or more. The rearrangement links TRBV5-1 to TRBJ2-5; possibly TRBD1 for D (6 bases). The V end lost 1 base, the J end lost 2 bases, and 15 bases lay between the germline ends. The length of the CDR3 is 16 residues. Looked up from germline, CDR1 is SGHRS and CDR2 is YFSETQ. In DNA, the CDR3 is TGCGCCAGCAGCTTGAAGATACAGGGTTTTCAAGAGACCCAGTACTTC. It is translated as CASSLKIQGFQETQYF.

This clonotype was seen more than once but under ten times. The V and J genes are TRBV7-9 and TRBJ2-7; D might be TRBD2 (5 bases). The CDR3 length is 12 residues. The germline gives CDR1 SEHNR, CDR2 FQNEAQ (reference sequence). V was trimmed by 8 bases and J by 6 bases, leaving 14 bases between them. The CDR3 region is CASPPLEVEQYV. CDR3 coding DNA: TGTGCCAGCCCGCCACTAGAGGTCGAGCAGTACGTC.

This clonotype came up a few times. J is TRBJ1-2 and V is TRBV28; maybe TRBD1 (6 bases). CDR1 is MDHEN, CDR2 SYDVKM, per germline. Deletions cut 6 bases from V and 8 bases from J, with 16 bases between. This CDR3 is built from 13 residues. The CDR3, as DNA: TGTGCCAGCAGCCTCCGGGACAAACGAGGCTACACCTTC. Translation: CASSLRDKRGYTF.

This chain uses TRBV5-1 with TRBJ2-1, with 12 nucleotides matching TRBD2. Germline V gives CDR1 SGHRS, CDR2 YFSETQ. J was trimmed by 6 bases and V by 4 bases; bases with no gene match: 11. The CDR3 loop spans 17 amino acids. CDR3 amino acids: CASSPPTSGGVSNEQFF. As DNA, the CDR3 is TGCGCCAGCAGCCCTCCGACTAGCGGGGGAGTAAGCAATGAGCAGTTCTTC.

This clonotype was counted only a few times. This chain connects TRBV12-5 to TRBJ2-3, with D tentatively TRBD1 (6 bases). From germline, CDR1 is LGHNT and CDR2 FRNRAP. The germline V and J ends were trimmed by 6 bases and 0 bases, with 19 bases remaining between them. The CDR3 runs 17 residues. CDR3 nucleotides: TGTGCTAGTGGCCCACGTCCAGGACAGTCCAGCACAGATACGCAGTATTTT. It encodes CASGPRPGQSSTDTQYF.

The CDR3 protein is CASINQPANYGYTF. In DNA form, the CDR3 reads TGTGCCAGCATCAATCAACCAGCTAACTATGGCTACACCTTC. This chain links TRBV6-6 with TRBJ1-2; D not certain. The CDR3 contains 14 residues. The V gene's germline CDR1 is MNHNY and CDR2 SVGAGI (reference sequence). V was trimmed by 7 bases and J by 0 bases, leaving 12 bases between them.

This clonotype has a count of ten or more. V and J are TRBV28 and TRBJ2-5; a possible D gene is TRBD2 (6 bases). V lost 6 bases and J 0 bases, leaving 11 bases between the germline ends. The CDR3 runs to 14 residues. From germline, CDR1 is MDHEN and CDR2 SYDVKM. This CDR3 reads CASSPGDNQETQYF. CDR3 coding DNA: TGTGCCAGCAGCCCGGGGGATAACCAAGAGACCCAGTACTTC. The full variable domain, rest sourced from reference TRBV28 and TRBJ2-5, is DVKVTQSSRYLVKRTGEKVFLECVQDMDHENMFWYRQDPGLGLRLIYFSYDVKMKEKGDIPEGYSVSREKKERFSLILESASTNQTSMYLCASSPGDNQETQYFGPGTRLLVL.

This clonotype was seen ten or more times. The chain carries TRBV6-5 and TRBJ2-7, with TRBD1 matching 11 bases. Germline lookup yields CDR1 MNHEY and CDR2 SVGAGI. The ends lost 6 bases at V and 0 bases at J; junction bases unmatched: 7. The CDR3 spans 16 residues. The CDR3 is CASRPSGTGGSYEQYV. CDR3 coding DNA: TGTGCCAGCAGACCTTCCGGGACAGGGGGCTCCTACGAGCAGTACGTC.

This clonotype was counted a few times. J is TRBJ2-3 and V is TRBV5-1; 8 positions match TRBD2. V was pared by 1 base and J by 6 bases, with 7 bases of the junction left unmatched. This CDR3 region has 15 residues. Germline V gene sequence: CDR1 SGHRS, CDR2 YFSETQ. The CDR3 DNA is TGCGCCAGCAGCTTGTTAGCGGGGAGCCGGGATACGCAGTATTTT. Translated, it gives CASSLLAGSRDTQYF. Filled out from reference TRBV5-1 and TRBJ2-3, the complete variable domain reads KAGVTQTPRYLIKTRGQQVTLSCSPISGHRSVSWYQQTPGQGLQFLFEYFSETQRNKGNFPGRFSGRQFSNSRSEMNVSTLELGDSALYLCASSLLAGSRDTQYFGPGTRLTVL.

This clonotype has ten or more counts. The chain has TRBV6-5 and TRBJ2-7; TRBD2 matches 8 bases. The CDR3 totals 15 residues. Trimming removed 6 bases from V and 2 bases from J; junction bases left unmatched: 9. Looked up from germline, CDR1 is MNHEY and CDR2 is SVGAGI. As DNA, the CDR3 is TGTGCCAGCAGGTCGATTAGCGGGGTCCCCTACGAGCAGTACTTC. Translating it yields CASRSISGVPYEQYF.

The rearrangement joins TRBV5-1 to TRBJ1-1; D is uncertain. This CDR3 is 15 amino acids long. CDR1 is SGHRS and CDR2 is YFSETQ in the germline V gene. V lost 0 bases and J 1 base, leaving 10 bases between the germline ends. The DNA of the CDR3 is TGCGCCAGCAGCTTGGGTGGCGGACCGAACACTGAAGCTTTCTTT. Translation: CASSLGGGPNTEAFF. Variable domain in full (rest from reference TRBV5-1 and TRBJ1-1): KAGVTQTPRYLIKTRGQQVTLSCSPISGHRSVSWYQQTPGQGLQFLFEYFSETQRNKGNFPGRFSGRQFSNSRSEMNVSTLELGDSALYLCASSLGGGPNTEAFFGQGTRLTVV.

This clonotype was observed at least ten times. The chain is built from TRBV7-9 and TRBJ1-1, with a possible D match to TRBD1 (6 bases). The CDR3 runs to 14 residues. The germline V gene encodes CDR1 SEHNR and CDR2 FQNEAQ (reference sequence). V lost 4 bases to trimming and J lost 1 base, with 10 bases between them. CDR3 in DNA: TGTGCCAGCAGCTCCGAACAGGGGAACACTGAAGCTTTCTTT. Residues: CASSSEQGNTEAFF. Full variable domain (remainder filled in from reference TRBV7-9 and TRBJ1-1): DTGVSQNPRHKITKRGQNVTFRCDPISEHNRLYWYRQTLGQGPEFLTYFQNEAQLEKSRLLSDRFSAERPKGSFSTLEIQRTEQGDSAMYLCASSSEQGNTEAFFGQGTRLTVV.

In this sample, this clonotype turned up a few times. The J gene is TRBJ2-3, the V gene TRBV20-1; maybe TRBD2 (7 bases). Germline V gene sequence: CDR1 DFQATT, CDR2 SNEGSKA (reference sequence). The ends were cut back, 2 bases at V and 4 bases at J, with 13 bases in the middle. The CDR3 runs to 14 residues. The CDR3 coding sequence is TGCAGTGCTAGAAGGGGGGGCCCGTCAGATACGCAGTATTTT. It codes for CSARRGGPSDTQYF.

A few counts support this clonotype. The chain's CDR3 is CATGTGGQETQYF. As DNA, the CDR3 is TGTGCCACAGGGACAGGGGGACAGGAGACCCAGTACTTC. V is TRBV10-3 and J is TRBJ2-5, with 11 bases that match TRBD1. V shed 10 bases and J 5 bases; nucleotides not matched to a gene: 6. This CDR3 spans 13 amino acids. The V gene's germline CDR1 is ENHRY and CDR2 SYGVKD.

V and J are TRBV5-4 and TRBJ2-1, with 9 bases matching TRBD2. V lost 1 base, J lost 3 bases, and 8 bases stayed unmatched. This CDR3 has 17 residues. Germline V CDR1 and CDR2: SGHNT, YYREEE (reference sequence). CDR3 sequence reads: CASSLSSLAGYYNEQFF. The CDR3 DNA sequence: TGTGCCAGCAGCTTGTCGTCCCTAGCGGGATACTACAATGAGCAGTTCTTC. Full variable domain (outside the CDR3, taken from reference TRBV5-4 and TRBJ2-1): ETGVTQSPTHLIKTRGQQVTLRCSSQSGHNTVSWYQQALGQGPQFIFQYYREEENGRGNFPPRFSGLQFPNYSSELNVNALELDDSALYLCASSLSSLAGYYNEQFFGPGTRLTVL.

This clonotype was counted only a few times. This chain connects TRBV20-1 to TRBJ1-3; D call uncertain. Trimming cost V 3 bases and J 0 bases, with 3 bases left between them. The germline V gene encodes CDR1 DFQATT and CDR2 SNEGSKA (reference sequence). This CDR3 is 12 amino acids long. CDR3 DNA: TGCAGTGCTAGGTACTCTGGAAACACCATATATTTT. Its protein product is CSARYSGNTIYF.